This TCR beta chain was sequenced during a study of OX40 agonist ivuxolimab in advanced cancers. About the investigation overall: Ivuxolimab, which targeted the costimulatory receptor OX40 (CD134), was an agonistic, fully human IgG2 monoclonal antibody. Intravenous ivuxolimab was administered to patients every 2 weeks at six dose levels: 0.01, 0.1, 0.3, 1.5, 3 and 10 mg/kg. Of the 50 to 55 patients in dose escalation, about 20 had hepatocellular carcinoma, some 15 had melanoma, 9 had renal cell carcinoma and 9 had head and neck cancer. The dose-escalation cohort was roughly 83% male with a mean age of about 65 years, ranging from roughly 20 to 80. Patients were allowed to have had prior anti-PD-1, anti-PD-L1 or anti-CTLA-4 therapy, and about 40% of the dose-escalation patients had been treated with checkpoint inhibitors. Three dose-escalation patients achieved partial responses, one with hepatocellular carcinoma and two with cutaneous melanoma. The point of sequencing TCRbeta in the periphery was to test whether ivuxolimab changed TCR sequence diversity and drove clonal T-cell expansion. The monotherapy dose-escalation portion (N of about 57 patients) of the phase I ivuxolimab trial is reported in the paper. The investigation overall reported the following: In partial responders in the 0.1-3.0 mg/kg groups, normalized peripheral clonal expansion was found to be among the lowest, especially among CD8+ T cells. The antigen specificity of the clonally expanded peripheral T cells was not determined. Low levels of normalized T-cell clonal expansion were also seen in some patients who did not respond. After ivuxolimab, expanded clones were on average more numerous among CD8+ T cells than among CD4+ T cells. At doses of 0.1 to 3.0 mg/kg, clonal expansion of both CD4+ and CD8+ T cells in blood was seen between baseline and week 6.

Genomic DNA was isolated from the sorted cells so that the TCRbeta CDR3 region could be sequenced. The immunoSEQ Assay was used for sequencing of TCRbeta CDR3 regions. TCRdb limited this immuneACCESS table to in-frame rearrangements with V and J called. A share of clones is missing; checked studies link under half to unresolved V genes, and the rest is unexplained. For this sample the table gives 71,000 or so clones, of which around nine tenths were detected only once. Of the sample, over 0.6% falls within the top ten clones. Turning to this clone: Its antigen remains undetermined. No base quality values were provided; no much bigger clone lies one nucleotide off.

The trial excluded patients who had a history of autoimmune disease or who were on systemic immunosuppression. Peripheral blood for TCR sequencing was collected from all dose cohorts at baseline, on cycle 4 day 1, and on cycle 7 day 1. The samples were taken from a phase I, first-in-human, multicenter, open-label dose-escalation trial of ivuxolimab. The trial enrolled adults with locally advanced or metastatic head and neck squamous cell, hepatocellular, melanoma or renal cell carcinoma. Before TCR sequencing, CD4+ and CD8+ T cells were separately sorted from peripheral blood. CDR1 is given as LNHNV and CDR2 as YYDKDF, both from the germline V gene (reference sequence). The cysteine opens and the phenylalanine closes a CDR3 of 18 amino acids. Kept here is only the CDR3 DNA, which spans 54 bases and is read in frame from base 1. Cut back by 2 bases and 0 bases, the V and J ends lie 17 bases apart.

Sequenced material: CD4+ or CD8+ T cells sorted from blood, taken in a trial of the OX40 agonist ivuxolimab. The TCR was taken from an adult with an advanced solid tumor such as melanoma, head and neck, liver or kidney cancer. This sequence uses TRBV15 and TRBJ1-3; the D gene is possibly TRBD1, with 5 bases matching. The DNA sequence reads TGTGCCACCAGCAGATCTTACTCCAGGGCCCTCTCTGGAAACACCATATATTTT. This sequence encodes CATSRSYSRALSGNTIYF.